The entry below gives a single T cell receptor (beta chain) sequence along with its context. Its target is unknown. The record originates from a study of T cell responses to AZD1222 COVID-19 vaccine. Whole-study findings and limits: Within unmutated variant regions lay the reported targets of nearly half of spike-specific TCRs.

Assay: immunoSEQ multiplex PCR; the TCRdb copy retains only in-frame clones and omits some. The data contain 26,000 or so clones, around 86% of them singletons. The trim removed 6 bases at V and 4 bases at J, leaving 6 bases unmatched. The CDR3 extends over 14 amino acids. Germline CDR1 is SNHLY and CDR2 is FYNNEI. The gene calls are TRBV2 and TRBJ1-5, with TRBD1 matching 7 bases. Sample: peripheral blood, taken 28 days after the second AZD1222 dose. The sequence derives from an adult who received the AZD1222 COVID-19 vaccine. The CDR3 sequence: CASSEGQINQPQHF. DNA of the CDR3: TGTGCCAGCAGCGAGGGACAGATAAATCAGCCCCAGCATTTT.